One sample yielded the 13 T cell receptor beta chains listed below, sequenced in a study of T cells in Graves' hyperthyroidism and ophthalmopathy. Amplification of TCR beta CDR3 regions used RNA as the template. First-round RT-PCR of the TCR CDR3 relied on the HTBI primer set. TCRdb re-called the multiplex PCR reads with MiXCR, one entry per CDR3 protein. The table lists hundreds of thousands of distinct CDR3 sequences, roughly 15% of them singletons, with around an eighth in the top ten. The sequencing sample was made of blood. These receptor sequences come from a woman aged 45 to 65 with Graves' ophthalmopathy.

This clonotype was recorded many times. V and J are TRBV20-1 and TRBJ2-7; 8 nucleotides agree with TRBD2. The CDR3 spans 12 residues. The germline V gene encodes CDR1 DFQATT and CDR2 SNEGSKA (reference sequence). V shed 6 bases, J shed 2 bases, and the junction held 3 bases outside the gene matches. This chain's CDR3 is CSAGTRTYEQYF. CDR3 nucleotides: TGCAGTGCAGGGACTAGAACCTACGAGCAGTACTTC.

The V gene is TRBV9, the J gene TRBJ2-2; 7 bases agree with TRBD2. V shed 0 bases, J shed 6 bases, and the junction held 11 bases outside the gene matches. CDR3 size: 17 residues. Germline CDR1 SGDLS, CDR2 YYNGEE. In DNA, the CDR3 is TGTGCCAGCAGCGTAGTGCGAAGCGGGACGAATGCCGGGGAGCTGTTTTTT. It translates to CASSVVRSGTNAGELFF.

This clonotype has ten or more counts. This sequence joins TRBV28 and TRBJ2-3; the D gene is possibly TRBD2 (7 bases). Germline CDR1 reads MDHEN; CDR2 reads SYDVKM. Trimming took 3 bases from V and 2 from J, leaving 24 bases between them. The CDR3 sequence is 19 residues long. In DNA form, the CDR3 reads TGTGCCAGCAGTTTTTTGGTCCCGGGAGGAGACAGGAACACAGATACGCAGTATTTT. This gives the protein CASSFLVPGGDRNTDTQYF.

This chain uses TRBV30 with TRBJ2-5; D unclear. Germline CDR1 reads GTSNPN; CDR2 reads SVGIG (reference sequence). This CDR3 comprises 13 residues. V was cut by 0 bases and J by 2 bases, with 7 bases left in between. CDR3 coding DNA: TGTGCCTGGAGTGTAAGTCAGCAAGAGACCCAGTACTTC. Amino acids: CAWSVSQQETQYF. Full variable domain (outside the CDR3, taken from reference TRBV30 and TRBJ2-5): SQTIHQWPATLVQPVGSPLSLECTVEGTSNPNLYWYRQAAGRGLQLLFYSVGIGQISSEVPQNLSASRPQDRQFILSSKKLLLSDSGFYLCAWSVSQQETQYFGPGTRLLVL.

The chain carries TRBV20-1 and TRBJ1-1; D not resolved. CDR3 length equals 13 residues. Trimming left V 0 bases short and J 5 bases short, with 10 bases between. Per the germline V gene, CDR1 is DFQATT and CDR2 is SNEGSKA (reference sequence). The CDR3 spells CSARDTTGTEAFF. The CDR3 DNA follows: TGCAGTGCTAGAGACACTACGGGGACTGAAGCTTTCTTT.

This clonotype was detected once. The CDR3 nucleotides read TGCAGTGCTCCGACCGTAGGGACTGAAGCTTTCTTT. The encoded protein is CSAPTVGTEAFF. The chain recombines TRBV20-1 with TRBJ1-1, with D unresolved. Per germline, CDR1 DFQATT and CDR2 SNEGSKA (reference sequence). The V and J ends lost 5 bases and 5 bases respectively, with 12 bases between them. CDR3 length equals 12 residues.

The chain has TRBV9 and TRBJ2-2; no reliable D call. The CDR3 length is 13 residues. CDR1 is SGDLS, CDR2 YYNGEE, per germline. V was cut by 0 bases and J by 7 bases, with 7 bases left in between. CDR3 sequence reads: CASSVGSGGELFF. The DNA for the CDR3 is TGTGCCAGCAGCGTAGGTTCGGGCGGGGAGCTGTTTTTT.

This clonotype has at least ten counts. The rearrangement joins TRBV28 to TRBJ2-5; 11 bases are shared with TRBD1. The trim removed 4 bases at V and 1 base at J, leaving 14 bases unmatched. CDR1 is MDHEN and CDR2 is SYDVKM in the germline V gene. The CDR3 consists of 19 residues. CDR3: CASSSSALGTGGPQETQYF. DNA for the CDR3: TGTGCCAGCAGTTCCTCAGCTCTCGGGACAGGGGGACCCCAAGAGACCCAGTACTTC.

As regards this clonotype: A much larger clone sits a single nucleotide away, making a read error possible. V and J are TRBV28 and TRBJ2-5; 10 nucleotides align to TRBD1. CDR1 and CDR2 from the germline V gene are MDHEN and SYDVKM. Unmatched junction bases numbered 8, after V lost 8 bases and J lost 5 bases. The CDR3 extends over 14 amino acids. This chain's CDR3 is CASGRQGAWETQYF. CDR3 nucleotide sequence: TGTGCCAGCGGTCGACAGGGGGCGTGGGAGACCCAGTACTTC.

As concerns this clonotype: One base away lies a much larger clone, so this may be a sequencing read error. V gene TRBV29-1 combines with J gene TRBJ2-5; D might be TRBD2 (5 bases). The germline V gene encodes CDR1 SQVTM and CDR2 ANQGSEA. V shed 1 base and J shed 5 bases, with 11 bases lying between them. The CDR3 totals 13 residues. This CDR3 is CSVEASNLETQYF. The CDR3 nucleotides read TGCAGCGTTGAAGCTAGCAACTTGGAGACCCAGTACTTC.

Turning to this clonotype: A much larger clone lies a single base off, so this may be a read error. J is TRBJ2-7 and V is TRBV5-1; 11 bases agree with TRBD2. Germline CDR1 reads SGHRS; CDR2 reads YFSETQ. This CDR3 spans 15 amino acids. Trimming at V came to 1 base and at J to 7 bases, leaving 7 bases not matched to a gene. CDR3 in amino acids: CASSLSSGRASEQYF. The CDR3 bases are TGCGCCAGCAGCTTGAGTAGCGGGAGGGCCAGTGAGCAGTACTTC. Based on the CDR3 plus reference TRBV5-1 and TRBJ2-7, the full variable domain is KAGVTQTPRYLIKTRGQQVTLSCSPISGHRSVSWYQQTPGQGLQFLFEYFSETQRNKGNFPGRFSGRQFSNSRSEMNVSTLELGDSALYLCASSLSSGRASEQYFGPGTRLTVT.

In regard to this clonotype: Relative to the germline gene, one junction end is altered; a read error may explain this. The V and J genes are TRBV6-6 and TRBJ1-1, with D tentatively TRBD1 (6 bases). Germline CDR1 and CDR2: MNHNY and SVGAGI (reference sequence). This CDR3 region has 15 residues. The CDR3 here is CASSYSRAGDTETFF. CDR3 nucleotides: TGTGCCAGCAGTTACTCTCGCGCGGGGGACACTGAAACTTTCTTT.

A few counts support this clonotype. This chain joins TRBV5-4 and TRBJ2-5, with D tentatively TRBD1 (6 bases). CDR3 size: 15 residues. V was pared by 3 bases and J by 1 base, with 13 bases between. Germline-derived CDR1 and CDR2 are SGHNT and YYREEE (reference sequence). CDR3 loop: CASSYGRGGQETQYF. Here the CDR3 DNA reads TGTGCCAGCAGCTATGGGAGAGGGGGCCAAGAGACCCAGTACTTC.